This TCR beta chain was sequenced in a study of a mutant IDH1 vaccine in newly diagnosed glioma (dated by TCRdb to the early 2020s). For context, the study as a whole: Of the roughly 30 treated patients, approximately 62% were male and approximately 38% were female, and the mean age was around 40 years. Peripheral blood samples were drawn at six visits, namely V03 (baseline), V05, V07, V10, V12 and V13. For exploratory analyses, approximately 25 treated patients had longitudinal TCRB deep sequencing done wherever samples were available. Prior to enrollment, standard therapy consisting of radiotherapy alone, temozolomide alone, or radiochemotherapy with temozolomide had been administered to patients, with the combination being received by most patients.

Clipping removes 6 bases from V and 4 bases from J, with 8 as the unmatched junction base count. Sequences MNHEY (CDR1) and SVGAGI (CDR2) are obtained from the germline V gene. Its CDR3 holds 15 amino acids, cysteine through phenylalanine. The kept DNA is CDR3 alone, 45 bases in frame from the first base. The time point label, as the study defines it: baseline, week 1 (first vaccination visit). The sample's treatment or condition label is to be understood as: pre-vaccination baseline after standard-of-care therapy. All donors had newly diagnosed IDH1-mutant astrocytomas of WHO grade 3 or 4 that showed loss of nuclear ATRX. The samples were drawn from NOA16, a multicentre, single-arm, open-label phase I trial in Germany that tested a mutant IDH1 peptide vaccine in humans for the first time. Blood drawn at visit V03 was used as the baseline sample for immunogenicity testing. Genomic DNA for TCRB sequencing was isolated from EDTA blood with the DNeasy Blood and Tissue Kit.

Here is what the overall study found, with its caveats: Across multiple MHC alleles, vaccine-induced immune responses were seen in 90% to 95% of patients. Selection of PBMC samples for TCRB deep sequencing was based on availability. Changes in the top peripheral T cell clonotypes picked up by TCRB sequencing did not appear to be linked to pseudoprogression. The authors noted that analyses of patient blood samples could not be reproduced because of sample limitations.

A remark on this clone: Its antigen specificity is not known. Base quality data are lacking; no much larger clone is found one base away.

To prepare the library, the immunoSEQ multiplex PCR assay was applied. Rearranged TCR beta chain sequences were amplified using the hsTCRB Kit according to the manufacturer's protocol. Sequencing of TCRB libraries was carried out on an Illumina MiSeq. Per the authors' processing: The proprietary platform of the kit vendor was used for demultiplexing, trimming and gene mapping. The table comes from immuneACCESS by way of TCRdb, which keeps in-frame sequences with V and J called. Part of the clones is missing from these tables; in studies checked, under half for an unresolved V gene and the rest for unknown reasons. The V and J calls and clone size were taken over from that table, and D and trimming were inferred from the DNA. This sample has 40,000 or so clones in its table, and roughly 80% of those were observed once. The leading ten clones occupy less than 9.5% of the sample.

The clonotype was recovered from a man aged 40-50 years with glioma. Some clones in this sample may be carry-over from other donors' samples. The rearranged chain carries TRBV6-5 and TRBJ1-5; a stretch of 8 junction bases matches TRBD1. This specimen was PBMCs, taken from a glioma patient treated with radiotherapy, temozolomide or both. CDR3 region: CASRVNRGGNQPQHF. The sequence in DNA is TGTGCCAGCAGGGTCAACAGGGGGGGGAATCAGCCCCAGCATTTT.